The clone carrying this T cell receptor (beta chain) was seen a few times. The antigen remains undetermined. V dropped 6 bases and J dropped 0 bases, with 5 bases sitting between them. Germline CDR1 and CDR2: MDHEN and SYDVKM. CDR3 length: 12 amino acids. These data originate in a study of human versus mouse CDR3 diversity and MHC coevolution. About the research overall: The immunoSEQ assay reportedly detects one in 200,000 T cells.

Libraries were prepared by immunoSEQ multiplex PCR; TCRdb keeps only in-frame clonotypes and omits some of them. The sample lists tens of thousands of clones, 80% to 95% occurring once. Overall study findings and caveats: Most of the three human donors had the lowest clonal inequality. By iCHAO1, human TCR beta clonotypes numbered some 1.6 million, the most. Compared with mice, human CDR3s carried more deletions and insertions on average.

This chain links TRBV28 with TRBJ1-2; unclear D gene. Material for sequencing was naive CD4+ T cells from blood. Noted subset: CD45RO-negative CD62L-positive naive CD4 T cells. The sequence was collected from a person aged 30 to 70 in good health. The CDR3 sequence is CASSRSNYGYTF. The CDR3 coding sequence is TGTGCCAGCAGCCGGTCTAACTATGGCTACACCTTC.